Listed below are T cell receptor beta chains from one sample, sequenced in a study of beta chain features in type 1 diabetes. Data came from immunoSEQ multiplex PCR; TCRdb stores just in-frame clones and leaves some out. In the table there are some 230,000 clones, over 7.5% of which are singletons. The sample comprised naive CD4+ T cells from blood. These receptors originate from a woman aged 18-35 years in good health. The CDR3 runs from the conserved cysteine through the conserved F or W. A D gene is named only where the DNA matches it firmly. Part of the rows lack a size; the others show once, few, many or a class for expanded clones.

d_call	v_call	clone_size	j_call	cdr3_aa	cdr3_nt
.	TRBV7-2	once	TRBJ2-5	CASSLNGPQETQYF	TGTGCCAGCAGCTTAAATGGCCCCCAAGAGACCCAGTACTTC
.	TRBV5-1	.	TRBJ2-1	CASSLAQVGDEQFF	TGCGCCAGCAGCTTGGCCCAGGTTGGCGATGAGCAGTTCTTC
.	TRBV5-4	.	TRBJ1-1	CASSLAGVGEAFF	TGTGCCAGCAGCTTGGCCGGGGTCGGGGAGGCTTTCTTT
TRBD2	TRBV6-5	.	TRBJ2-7	CASSQGLAGAKNF	TGTGCCAGCAGTCAAGGACTAGCGGGAGCGAAAAACTTC
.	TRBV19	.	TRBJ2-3	CASRDISTDTQYF	TGTGCCAGTAGGGACATTAGCACAGATACGCAGTATTTT
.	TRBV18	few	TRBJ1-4	CASSPLYSTNEKLFF	TGTGCCAGCTCACCATTATACTCAACTAATGAAAAACTGTTTTTT
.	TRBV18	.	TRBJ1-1	CASSPFSRGANTEAFF	TGTGCCAGCTCACCATTTTCTCGGGGGGCGAACACTGAAGCTTTCTTT
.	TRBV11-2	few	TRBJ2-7	CASSLETQGWYEQYF	TGTGCCAGCAGCTTAGAAACTCAGGGATGGTACGAGCAGTACTTC
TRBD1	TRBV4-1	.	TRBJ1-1	CASSQVIQGITEAFF	TGCGCCAGCAGCCAAGTAATACAGGGGATCACTGAAGCTTTCTTT
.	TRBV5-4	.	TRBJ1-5	CASSADSSDQPQHF	TGTGCCAGCAGCGCGGACAGCTCCGATCAGCCCCAGCATTTT
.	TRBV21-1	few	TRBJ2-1	CASSTDTQHEQFF	TGTGCCAGCAGCACCGACACCCAACATGAGCAGTTCTTC
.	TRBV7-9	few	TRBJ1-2	CASSLTPPYGYTF	TGTGCCAGCAGCCTGACACCTCCGTATGGCTACACCTTC
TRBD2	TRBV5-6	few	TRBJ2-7	CASSLGLAGASYEQYF	TGTGCCAGCAGTCTTGGACTAGCGGGGGCCTCCTACGAGCAGTACTTC
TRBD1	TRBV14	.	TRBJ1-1	CASSQMDRWNTEAFF	TGTGCCAGCAGCCAAATGGACAGGTGGAACACTGAAGCTTTCTTT
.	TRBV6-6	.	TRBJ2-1	CASSPAWGGAGNEQFF	TGTGCCAGCAGCCCGGCATGGGGGGGGGCAGGCAATGAGCAGTTCTTC
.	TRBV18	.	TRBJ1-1	CASSPPSGADTEAFF	TGTGCCAGCTCACCACCGTCAGGGGCGGACACTGAAGCTTTCTTT
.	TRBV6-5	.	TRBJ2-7	CASSPAPGRVHEQYF	TGTGCCAGCAGTCCCGCCCCTGGGCGAGTCCACGAGCAGTACTTC
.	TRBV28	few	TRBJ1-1	CASSLGGRVTVMNTEAFF	TGTGCCAGCAGTTTAGGGGGCAGGGTGACGGTAATGAACACTGAAGCTTTCTTT